The clone carrying this TCR beta chain was observed many times. Antigen specificity is unknown. These data are taken from a study of CD8+CD57+ T cells in acquired aplastic anemia. Notes on the study in general: Sharing between patients and controls was observed for around 27 CD8+ CDR3 sequences.

Profiling of TCR beta VDJ combinations and CDR3 sequences used genomic DNA as template. Each CDR3 protein is one row after TCRdb ran MiXCR on the reads. The sample comprises approximately 99,000 distinct CDR3 sequences, approximately 49% of which are singletons, and around a third rests with the top ten. Germline V gene data show CDR1 as SGHTA and CDR2 as FQGNSA. The V end was cut by 2 bases, the J end by 9 bases, with 11 bases between. The CDR3 has 13 amino acids. The sequence came from a human donor in good health, serving as a control. The chain combines TRBV7-2 with TRBJ2-1; D is uncertain. The sample taken for sequencing was sorted CD4+, CD8+, or CD8+CD57+ T cells (not recorded which) from PBMCs. Here the CDR3 reads CASSLLTSGEQFF. CDR3 DNA: TGTGCCAGCAGCTTACTGACTTCAGGTGAGCAGTTCTTC. Variable domain in full (rest from reference TRBV7-2 and TRBJ2-1): GAGVSQSPSNKVTEKGKDVELRCDPISGHTALYWYRQSLGQGLEFLIYFQGNSAPDKSGLPSDRFSAERTGGSVSTLTIQRTQQEDSAVYLCASSLLTSGEQFFGPGTRLTVL.